The present entry profiles one T cell receptor beta chain with its context. Its specificity is not known. This sample is drawn from a study of Ad26.COV2.S vaccination and SARS-CoV-2 variants. About the study: Intramuscularly, Ad26.COV2.S was given either once or twice, 56 days apart.

Treatment described: around 19 received Ad26.COV2.S at low or high dose, single or two shots; about 5 received placebo; per-sample allocation not given. At day 63 after the first vaccine or placebo injection, samples were drawn. The V segment lost 5 bases and the J segment 1 base; nucleotides outside the gene matches: 7. The CDR3 runs to 15 residues. The germline V gene encodes CDR1 SGHRS and CDR2 YFSETQ. Study-wide findings and caveats: Total responses of T cells may have been underestimated by the analyses of TCR breadth and depth.

Sequencing was performed with immunoSEQ multiplex PCR; in TCRdb, only in-frame clones are kept and a portion is missing. The sample yields around 380,000 clones, 88% seen once. The sample consisted of peripheral blood, taken in a trial of Ad26.COV2.S vaccine versus placebo. The chain couples TRBV5-1 to TRBJ1-1; 8 bases fit TRBD1. The receptor comes from a person between 18 and 60 years old who received the Ad26.COV2.S COVID-19 vaccine or a placebo. CDR3 DNA sequence: TGCGCCAGCAGACCCCAGGGGACAGGGAACACTGAAGCTTTCTTT. It is translated as CASRPQGTGNTEAFF.